The 2 T cell receptor beta chains given below trace back to one sample, sequenced in a study of cytomegalovirus exposure and HLA in healthy donors. The study ran its PCR with 60 Vbeta and 13 Jbeta primers. This table comes from immunoSEQ multiplex PCR, and its TCRdb copy is limited to in-frame clones, with some not included. The profile shows about 120,000 clones, more than 60% of them singletons. The source material was PBMCs. The receptors derive from a man aged 35 to 55 in good health and CMV-seropositive.

The chain combines TRBV7-2 with TRBJ2-1, with 9 bases matching TRBD1. With 4 bases clipped from V and 3 bases from J, the junction kept 7 bases outside the gene matches. Germline V lookup: CDR1 SGHTA, CDR2 FQGNSA. The CDR3 loop spans 16 amino acids. The CDR3 region has the DNA TGTGCCAGCAGCTCCCGGACAGGGGCCCACTACAATGAGCAGTTCTTC. It is translated as CASSSRTGAHYNEQFF.

This clone was detected once. The chain is built from TRBV18 and TRBJ2-1; possibly TRBD2 for D (8 bases). This CDR3 is built from 17 residues. Trimming took 3 bases from V and 3 from J, leaving 18 bases between them. Germline-derived CDR1 and CDR2 are KGHSH and LQKENI. In DNA form, the CDR3 reads TGTGCCAGCTCACCCGGTAGCGGGACAGACGGCTACAATGAGCAGTTCTTC. Its protein is CASSPGSGTDGYNEQFF. The full variable domain, with the rest looked up from reference TRBV18 and TRBJ2-1, is NAGVMQNPRHLVRRRGQEARLRCSPMKGHSHVYWYRQLPEEGLKFMVYLQKENIIDESGMPKERFSAEFPKEGPSILRIQQVVRGDSAAYFCASSPGSGTDGYNEQFFGPGTRLTVL.